The entry below describes one T cell receptor (beta chain). Its antigen is unknown. The PCR had 60 Vbeta and 13 Jbeta primers. TCRdb's copy holds only in-frame clones and misses some; the assay was immunoSEQ multiplex PCR. The sample lists 130,000 to 150,000 clones, 65% to 80% occurring once. The data were taken from a study of cytomegalovirus exposure and HLA in healthy donors. With V trimmed by 4 bases and J by 6 bases, 14 bases remained unmatched. This CDR3 comprises 16 residues. CDR1 SGHAT and CDR2 FQNNGV come from the germline V gene. Study outcomes and limitations: Later on, analysis showed that most CMV-associated TCR beta chains appeared to be HLA-restricted. In a later analysis, specific HLA alleles were associated with 15,000 to 20,000 TCR beta sequences at a 0.05 false discovery rate. In vitro checks showed that a few CMV-associated chains really do target CMV antigens. The study flagged some 170 TCR beta chains as cytomegalovirus-associated.

Material: PBMCs. The chain carries TRBV11-2 and TRBJ2-7; 8 bases match TRBD2. The TCR comes from a male donor in good health and CMV-seropositive. The DNA for the CDR3 is TGTGCCAGCAGCTACCTCGGGGGGGCGCAGCCTCCCGAGCAGTACTTC. As protein: CASSYLGGAQPPEQYF.